This TCR beta chain was recorded in a study of cytomegalovirus exposure and HLA in healthy donors. Regarding the study as a whole: A later analysis showed that HLA-associated TCR beta chains had undergone more clonal expansion than equally common others. By HLA locus, TCR association rates varied in a later analysis, with DRB1 showing the most and HLA-C the fewest.

In regard to this clone: Its antigen is not identified.

This CDR3 has 15 amino acids. The junction had 10 bases not matched to a gene; V was cut back by 4 bases and J by 8 bases. Per germline, CDR1 LNHDA and CDR2 SQIVND (reference sequence). Both 60 Vbeta primers and 13 Jbeta primers went into the PCR. Repertoires were generated with immunoSEQ multiplex PCR, while TCRdb's copy carries only in-frame clones and drops some. The repertoire holds just over 150,000 clones, with nearly 80% as singletons. The rearrangement links TRBV19 to TRBJ1-4, with 7 bases lining up with TRBD1. What was sequenced was PBMCs. The receptor was derived from a woman aged 35 to 49 in good health and CMV-seronegative. CDR3 DNA: TGTGCCAGTAGTAATATCCGGGACAGAGTGGAAAAACTGTTTTTT. It codes for CASSNIRDRVEKLFF.